Listed here is a single T cell receptor beta chain. This clone was detected a few times. What antigen it recognizes has not been identified. No much larger clone is present one base from it, and per-base qualities are unavailable. The sample's time point label is to be understood as: 20-29 weeks after completion of therapy. Patients were solid-organ transplant recipients with drug-resistant/recurrent cytomegalovirus. Some ten people from the trial were chosen for repertoire analysis because post-therapy peripheral blood mononuclear cells were available from them. A BD FACSAria III was used to sort viable CD3+CD8+CD4- lymphocytes from PBMCs. The Qiagen DNeasy Kit was used to extract genomic DNA from sorted cells. These data come from a study of T cell therapy after organ transplantation (dated by TCRdb to between 2018 and 2020). For the study in its entirety: Autologous CMV-specific T cells, expanded in vitro for approximately 2 weeks with a peptide pool of 30 HLA class I and II CMV epitopes, were used as therapy products. Patients were given up to 6 doses of T cells at 2-week intervals and were followed for 25 to 30 weeks after finishing therapy. Blood samples for the long-term post-therapy time point were taken 20 to 29 weeks after therapy ended. Of the roughly 10 patients, eight were classified as clinical responders and two were classified as nonresponders. Long-term post-therapy samples were available for only about 85% of the 10 patients. A median of 1.92 x 10^8 CMV-specific T cells was administered to patients across 2 to 6 intravenous infusions. The study was a follow-up TRBV repertoire analysis of an open-label phase I trial of autologous CMV-specific adoptive T cell therapy in solid-organ transplant recipients.

The CDR1 and CDR2 encoded by the germline V gene are SGDLS and YYNGEE. From the cysteine through the phenylalanine, the CDR3 covers 13 amino acids. Just the 39-base CDR3 DNA is kept, in frame starting at base 1. Between the V and J ends, shortened by 4 bases and 10 bases respectively, the junction contains 15 bases. Study-wide conclusions, independent of this receptor: Few detected expansions in nonresponders may reflect reduced sample coverage from poor CD8+ T cell yield. Assessment of confounders such as concurrent antirejection and antiviral medications was prevented by the small cohort. Fold change in CD8 clonality after therapy inversely correlated with pretherapy clonality, suggesting less biased repertoires were more receptive to remodeling. Reconstitution after therapy appeared to include not only transferred clonotypes but also endogenous clonotypes that had not been detected in the therapy products. Nonresponders showed marked pretherapy clonal expansions with minimal repertoire change after therapy.

The immunoSEQ two-step, bias-controlled multiplex PCR assay was used to amplify TRB CDR3 regions from genomic DNA. CDR3 libraries were sequenced on an Illumina NextSeq 500. The authors' analysis ran thus. The immunoSEQ Analyzer platform was used for the initial alignment and bioinformatics, which included bias normalization against synthetic CDR3 analogs. V, D and J genes were annotated according to IMGT database definitions. VDJtools version 1.1.10 and the R package tcR version 2.2.1.11 were used with default settings for further TRBV analyses. For the GLIPH analysis, version 1.0 was run with default settings. To test for significant clonotype frequency changes in CDR3 sequences with at least 5 reads, a 2-sided binomial test with Benjamini-Hochberg correction (alpha = 0.01) was used. TCRdb's version of the immuneACCESS table is confined to in-frame rearrangements and falls short of the full clone set. An unresolved V gene accounts for under half of the shortfall where checked; the remainder is of unknown origin. From that table come the V and J calls and clone size; the DNA was used to work out D and trimming. In this sample the table shows fewer than 25,000 clones, less than 90% of which occur a single time. The ten top clones hold about 35% of the sample.

This specimen consisted of CD8+ T cells from blood, obtained after autologous CMV-specific T cell therapy. The source is a human patient who had received a solid organ transplant and had CMV disease. After a transplant, not all T cells may be the patient's own; some may come from the graft donor. The chain couples TRBV9 to TRBJ2-1; the D region possibly corresponds to TRBD2 (5 bases align). In nucleotides, the sequence is TGTGCCAGCAGCCTAGTGAGCGGAGAAGAGCAGTTCTTC. The translation is CASSLVSGEEQFF.